This is a list of T cell receptor beta chains from one sample in a study of T cells in Graves' hyperthyroidism and ophthalmopathy. TCRdb used MiXCR to reprocess the multiplex PCR reads, holding one entry per CDR3 protein. The data contain roughly 170,000 distinct CDR3 sequences, over 15% of them singletons. Sequencing was performed on blood. Receptor source: a woman between 50 and 59 years old with Graves' hyperthyroidism. Each CDR3 is given with its conserved first and last residue. Fields, in order: V gene, J gene, clone size, D gene, CDR3 protein, CDR3 DNA. A D gene is named only where the DNA matches it firmly. Some rows have no size entry. The others give once, few or many, or a class for an expanded clone.

V gene: TRBV4-1; J gene: TRBJ2-1; clone size: few; D gene: TRBD2; CDR3 protein: CASSQDKAGGPYNEQFF; CDR3 DNA: TGCGCCAGCAGCCAAGATAAGGCGGGGGGCCCTTACAATGAGCAGTTCTTC
V gene: TRBV4-1; J gene: TRBJ2-3; clone size: few; D gene: .; CDR3 protein: CASASGFGDTQYF; CDR3 DNA: TGCGCCAGCGCCTCAGGTTTCGGAGATACGCAGTATTTT
V gene: TRBV19; J gene: TRBJ1-2; clone size: .; D gene: .; CDR3 protein: CASTSSGFYGYTF; CDR3 DNA: TGTGCCAGTACCTCTTCGGGATTCTATGGCTACACCTTC
V gene: TRBV2; J gene: TRBJ2-7; clone size: many; D gene: .; CDR3 protein: CASRVLSSLGYEQYF; CDR3 DNA: TGTGCCAGCAGGGTCTTAAGTTCTCTTGGCTACGAGCAGTACTTC
V gene: TRBV28; J gene: TRBJ2-2; clone size: .; D gene: .; CDR3 protein: CASAGRRDTGELFF; CDR3 DNA: TGTGCCAGCGCGGGGCGGCGCGACACCGGGGAGCTGTTTTTT
V gene: TRBV10-1; J gene: TRBJ1-5; clone size: many; D gene: .; CDR3 protein: CASSPDPINQPQHF; CDR3 DNA: TGCGCCAGCAGTCCTGATCCCATTAATCAGCCCCAGCATTTT
V gene: TRBV6-2/TRBV6-3; J gene: TRBJ1-5; clone size: many; D gene: .; CDR3 protein: CASSYPRGTKGNQPQHF; CDR3 DNA: TGTGCCAGCAGTTACCCCCGAGGCACCAAGGGAAATCAGCCCCAGCATTTT
V gene: TRBV10-2; J gene: TRBJ2-5; clone size: many; D gene: .; CDR3 protein: CASTRSSVRETQYF; CDR3 DNA: TGCGCCAGCACCCGAAGCTCAGTTCGGGAGACCCAGTACTTC
V gene: TRBV6-1; J gene: TRBJ2-2; clone size: many; D gene: .; CDR3 protein: CASFTTGELFF; CDR3 DNA: TGTGCCAGTTTTACAACCGGGGAGCTGTTTTTT
V gene: TRBV18; J gene: TRBJ2-3; clone size: many; D gene: .; CDR3 protein: CASSPPVGLSTDTQYF; CDR3 DNA: TGTGCCAGCTCACCACCAGTCGGGCTTAGCACAGATACGCAGTATTTT
V gene: TRBV28; J gene: TRBJ1-5; clone size: many; D gene: TRBD1; CDR3 protein: CASSLGQGAGQPQHF; CDR3 DNA: TGTGCCAGCAGTTTAGGGCAGGGGGCCGGTCAGCCCCAGCATTTT
V gene: TRBV9; J gene: TRBJ2-3; clone size: many; D gene: TRBD2; CDR3 protein: CASSPAGGHTDTDTQYF; CDR3 DNA: TGTGCCAGCAGTCCCGCGGGGGGGCATACTGACACAGATACGCAGTATTTT
V gene: TRBV7-9; J gene: TRBJ1-1; clone size: many; D gene: .; CDR3 protein: CASSSQATEAFF; CDR3 DNA: TGTGCCAGCAGTTCTCAGGCTACTGAAGCTTTCTTT
V gene: TRBV5-1; J gene: TRBJ2-5; clone size: .; D gene: .; CDR3 protein: CASSFGGAETQYF; CDR3 DNA: TGCGCCAGCAGCTTCGGAGGAGCAGAGACCCAGTACTTC
V gene: TRBV5-1; J gene: TRBJ2-2; clone size: many; D gene: .; CDR3 protein: CASKHWGDMTPGELFF; CDR3 DNA: TGCGCCAGCAAGCACTGGGGCGATATGACCCCCGGGGAGCTGTTTTTT
V gene: TRBV7-2; J gene: TRBJ1-1; clone size: many; D gene: .; CDR3 protein: CASSTLRERWGNTEAFF; CDR3 DNA: TGTGCCAGCAGTACACTCCGGGAAAGATGGGGGAACACTGAAGCTTTCTTT
V gene: TRBV5-1; J gene: TRBJ2-1; clone size: many; D gene: TRBD1; CDR3 protein: CASSRGQGNEQFF; CDR3 DNA: TGCGCCAGCAGCAGAGGACAGGGCAATGAGCAGTTCTTC
V gene: TRBV4-1; J gene: TRBJ2-5; clone size: many; D gene: .; CDR3 protein: CASSQGQGGTRQETQYF; CDR3 DNA: TGCGCCAGCAGCCAAGGCCAGGGGGGAACTAGGCAAGAGACCCAGTACTTC
V gene: TRBV2; J gene: TRBJ1-4; clone size: many; D gene: .; CDR3 protein: CASRIGGQARTNEKLFF; CDR3 DNA: TGTGCCAGCAGAATAGGGGGGCAGGCTCGAACTAATGAAAAACTGTTTTTT
V gene: TRBV7-9; J gene: TRBJ2-5; clone size: many; D gene: .; CDR3 protein: CASSLTPVIMGESQETQYF; CDR3 DNA: TGTGCCAGCAGCTTAACCCCCGTGATCATGGGCGAGAGTCAAGAGACCCAGTACTTC
V gene: TRBV7-7; J gene: TRBJ2-7; clone size: many; D gene: TRBD1; CDR3 protein: CASSLDRGAEQYF; CDR3 DNA: TGTGCTAGCAGCTTAGACAGGGGGGCCGAGCAGTACTTC
V gene: TRBV18; J gene: TRBJ2-1; clone size: .; D gene: TRBD1; CDR3 protein: CASSPGGTGDNEQFF; CDR3 DNA: TGTGCCAGCTCACCCGGAGGGACAGGGGACAATGAGCAGTTCTTC
V gene: TRBV9; J gene: TRBJ1-2; clone size: .; D gene: .; CDR3 protein: CASSPPSQAVEGYTF; CDR3 DNA: TGTGCCAGCAGTCCCCCCAGCCAGGCTGTGGAAGGCTACACCTTC
V gene: TRBV28; J gene: TRBJ2-5; clone size: many; D gene: .; CDR3 protein: CASSPRGAGTETQYF; CDR3 DNA: TGTGCCAGCAGTCCTAGAGGGGCAGGAACGGAGACCCAGTACTTC
V gene: TRBV6-1; J gene: TRBJ1-1; clone size: .; D gene: .; CDR3 protein: CATIPQGRLSNEAFF; CDR3 DNA: TGTGCCACCATACCACAGGGACGGCTGTCCAATGAAGCTTTCTTT
V gene: TRBV18; J gene: TRBJ2-2; clone size: .; D gene: .; CDR3 protein: CASSPELDRFIGTGELFF; CDR3 DNA: TGTGCCAGCTCACCGGAACTCGACCGGTTTATTGGAACCGGGGAGCTGTTTTTT
V gene: TRBV6-2/TRBV6-3; J gene: TRBJ2-2; clone size: medium-sized; D gene: .; CDR3 protein: CASSSYGGWNTGELFF; CDR3 DNA: TGTGCCAGCAGTTCCTATGGAGGCTGGAACACCGGGGAGCTGTTTTTT
V gene: TRBV5-1; J gene: TRBJ1-6; clone size: many; D gene: .; CDR3 protein: CASSPGTAGRPPLHF; CDR3 DNA: TGCGCCAGCAGCCCCGGGACCGCAGGTCGGCCACCCCTCCACTTT
V gene: TRBV3-1; J gene: TRBJ1-3; clone size: few; D gene: TRBD1; CDR3 protein: CASSLLATGVGNTIYF; CDR3 DNA: TGTGCCAGCAGCCTCCTCGCGACAGGGGTAGGAAACACCATATATTTT
V gene: TRBV13; J gene: TRBJ1-1; clone size: many; D gene: TRBD1; CDR3 protein: CASSDDRDEAFF; CDR3 DNA: TGTGCCAGCAGCGACGACAGGGATGAAGCTTTCTTT
V gene: TRBV2; J gene: TRBJ2-5; clone size: .; D gene: TRBD1; CDR3 protein: CASSVRWGQKQETQYF; CDR3 DNA: TGTGCCAGCAGTGTTAGGTGGGGACAGAAACAAGAGACCCAGTACTTC
V gene: TRBV2; J gene: TRBJ2-1; clone size: many; D gene: TRBD1; CDR3 protein: CASRLRDRVYNEQFF; CDR3 DNA: TGTGCCAGCCGACTCCGGGACAGGGTCTACAATGAGCAGTTCTTC
V gene: TRBV4-2; J gene: TRBJ2-1; clone size: many; D gene: .; CDR3 protein: CASSQDSLNNEQFF; CDR3 DNA: TGTGCCAGCAGCCAAGATTCCTTAAACAATGAGCAGTTCTTC
V gene: TRBV18; J gene: TRBJ2-5; clone size: many; D gene: .; CDR3 protein: CASSPPSTETQYF; CDR3 DNA: TGTGCCAGCTCACCACCGAGTACGGAGACCCAGTACTTC
V gene: TRBV5-8; J gene: TRBJ1-2; clone size: many; D gene: TRBD1; CDR3 protein: CASSLAKLGTVYGYTF; CDR3 DNA: TGTGCCAGCAGCTTGGCCAAGCTGGGGACAGTCTATGGCTACACCTTC
V gene: TRBV19; J gene: TRBJ1-2; clone size: few; D gene: .; CDR3 protein: CASSIDRANYGYTF; CDR3 DNA: TGTGCCAGTAGTATAGATCGGGCCAATTATGGCTACACCTTC
V gene: TRBV5-1; J gene: TRBJ2-1; clone size: many; D gene: .; CDR3 protein: CASSAETSYNEQFF; CDR3 DNA: TGCGCCAGCAGCGCGGAGACCTCCTACAATGAGCAGTTCTTC
V gene: TRBV20-1; J gene: TRBJ2-2; clone size: many; D gene: .; CDR3 protein: CSANSLSNTGELFF; CDR3 DNA: TGCAGTGCTAATAGCCTTTCGAACACCGGGGAGCTGTTTTTT
V gene: TRBV20-1; J gene: TRBJ2-1; clone size: many; D gene: TRBD2; CDR3 protein: CSAHPLGSGGAAEQFF; CDR3 DNA: TGCAGTGCCCACCCCCTCGGGAGCGGGGGGGCAGCCGAGCAGTTCTTC
V gene: TRBV18; J gene: TRBJ2-3; clone size: .; D gene: .; CDR3 protein: CASSLSGGTGTQYF; CDR3 DNA: TGTGCCAGCTCACTGTCTGGAGGAACAGGTACGCAGTATTTT
V gene: TRBV29-1; J gene: TRBJ1-5; clone size: many; D gene: .; CDR3 protein: CSATTAEGPWPQHF; CDR3 DNA: TGCAGCGCCACGACCGCGGAGGGCCCTTGGCCCCAGCATTTT
V gene: TRBV6-2/TRBV6-3; J gene: TRBJ2-7; clone size: few; D gene: .; CDR3 protein: CASRPPGRIEQYF; CDR3 DNA: TGTGCCAGCAGACCTCCGGGGAGGATCGAGCAGTACTTC
V gene: TRBV7-3; J gene: TRBJ2-5; clone size: .; D gene: TRBD1; CDR3 protein: CASSFGTGSREQYF; CDR3 DNA: TGTGCCAGCAGCTTTGGGACAGGTTCTAGAGAGCAGTACTTC
V gene: TRBV9; J gene: TRBJ1-1; clone size: few; D gene: .; CDR3 protein: CASSAMTGRTEAFF; CDR3 DNA: TGTGCCAGCAGCGCTATGACAGGTCGCACTGAAGCTTTCTTT
V gene: TRBV20-1; J gene: TRBJ1-5; clone size: many; D gene: .; CDR3 protein: CSATRSYQPQHF; CDR3 DNA: TGCAGTGCTACGCGGAGCTATCAGCCCCAGCATTTT
V gene: TRBV28; J gene: TRBJ2-3; clone size: many; D gene: .; CDR3 protein: CASSLDYAWYF; CDR3 DNA: TGTGCCAGCAGCCTTGACTATGCCTGGTATTTT
V gene: TRBV4-2; J gene: TRBJ2-1; clone size: .; D gene: TRBD2; CDR3 protein: CASGARGGAYNEQFF; CDR3 DNA: TGTGCCAGCGGCGCGCGGGGGGGCGCGTACAATGAGCAGTTCTTC
V gene: TRBV28; J gene: TRBJ2-2; clone size: many; D gene: .; CDR3 protein: CASSPRRRTNTGELFF; CDR3 DNA: TGTGCCAGCAGTCCGCGGCGAAGGACGAACACCGGGGAGCTGTTTTTT
V gene: TRBV3-1; J gene: TRBJ2-3; clone size: many; D gene: .; CDR3 protein: CASSQEGQDDTQYF; CDR3 DNA: TGTGCCAGCAGCCAAGAGGGTCAAGACGATACGCAGTATTTT
V gene: TRBV7-2; J gene: TRBJ2-7; clone size: many; D gene: TRBD2; CDR3 protein: CASSPGLAGGTTYEQYF; CDR3 DNA: TGTGCCAGCAGCCCCGGTCTAGCGGGGGGAACTACCTACGAGCAGTACTTC
V gene: TRBV7-9; J gene: TRBJ1-6; clone size: .; D gene: .; CDR3 protein: CASSLHFKESPLHF; CDR3 DNA: TGTGCCAGCAGCTTACATTTTAAGGAATCACCCCTCCACTTT
V gene: TRBV20-1; J gene: TRBJ1-6; clone size: few; D gene: .; CDR3 protein: CSARGLSSNTRSYNSPLHF; CDR3 DNA: TGCAGTGCTAGAGGACTAAGTTCTAACACTCGCTCCTATAATTCACCCCTCCACTTT
V gene: TRBV28; J gene: TRBJ2-7; clone size: many; D gene: TRBD2; CDR3 protein: CASSLVSGASYEQYF; CDR3 DNA: TGTGCCAGCAGTTTAGTAAGCGGGGCCTCCTACGAGCAGTACTTC